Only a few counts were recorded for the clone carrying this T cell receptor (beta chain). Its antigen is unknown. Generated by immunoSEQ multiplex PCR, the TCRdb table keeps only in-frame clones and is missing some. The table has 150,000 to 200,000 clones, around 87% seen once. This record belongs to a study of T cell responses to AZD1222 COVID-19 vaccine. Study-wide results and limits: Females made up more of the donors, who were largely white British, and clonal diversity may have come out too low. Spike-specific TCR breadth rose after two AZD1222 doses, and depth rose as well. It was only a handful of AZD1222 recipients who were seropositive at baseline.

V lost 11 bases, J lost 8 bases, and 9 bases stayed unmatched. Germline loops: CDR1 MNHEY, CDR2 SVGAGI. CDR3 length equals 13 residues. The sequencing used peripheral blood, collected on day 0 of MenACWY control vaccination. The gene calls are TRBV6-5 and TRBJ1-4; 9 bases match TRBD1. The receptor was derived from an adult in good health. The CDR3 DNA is TGTGCCGGGCAACAGGGGGCAGGGGAAAAACTGTTTTTT. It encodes CAGQQGAGEKLFF.